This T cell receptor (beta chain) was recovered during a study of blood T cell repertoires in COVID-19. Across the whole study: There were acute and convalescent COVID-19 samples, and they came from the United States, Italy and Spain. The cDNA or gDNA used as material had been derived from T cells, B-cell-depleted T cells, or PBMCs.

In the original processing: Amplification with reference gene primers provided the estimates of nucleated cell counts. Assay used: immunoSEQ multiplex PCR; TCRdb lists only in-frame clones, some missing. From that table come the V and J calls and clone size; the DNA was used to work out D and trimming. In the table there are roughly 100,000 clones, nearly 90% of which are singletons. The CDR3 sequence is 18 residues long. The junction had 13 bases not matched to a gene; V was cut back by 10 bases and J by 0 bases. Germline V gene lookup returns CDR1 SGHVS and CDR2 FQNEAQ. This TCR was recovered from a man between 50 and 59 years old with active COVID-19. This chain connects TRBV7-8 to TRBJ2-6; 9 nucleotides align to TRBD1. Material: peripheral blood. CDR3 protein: CAKPGQGDPHSGANVLTF. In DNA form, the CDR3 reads TGTGCCAAACCGGGACAGGGTGACCCCCACTCTGGGGCCAACGTCCTGACTTTC.